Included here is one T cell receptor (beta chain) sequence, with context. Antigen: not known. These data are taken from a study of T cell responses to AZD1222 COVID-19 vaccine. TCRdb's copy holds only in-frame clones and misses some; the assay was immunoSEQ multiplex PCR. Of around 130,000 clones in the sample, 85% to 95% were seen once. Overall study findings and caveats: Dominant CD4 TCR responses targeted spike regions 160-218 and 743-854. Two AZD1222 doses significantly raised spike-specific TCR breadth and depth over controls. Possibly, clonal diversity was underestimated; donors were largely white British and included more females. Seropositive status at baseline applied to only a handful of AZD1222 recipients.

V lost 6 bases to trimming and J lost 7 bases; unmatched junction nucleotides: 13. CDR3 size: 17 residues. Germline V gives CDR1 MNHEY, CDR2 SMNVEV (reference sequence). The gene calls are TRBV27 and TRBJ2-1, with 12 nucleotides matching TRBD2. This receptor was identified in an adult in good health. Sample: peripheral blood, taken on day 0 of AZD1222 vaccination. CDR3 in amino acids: CASSRLAGDPVDNEQFF. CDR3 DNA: TGTGCCAGCAGCCGACTAGCGGGGGACCCGGTGGATAATGAGCAGTTCTTC.